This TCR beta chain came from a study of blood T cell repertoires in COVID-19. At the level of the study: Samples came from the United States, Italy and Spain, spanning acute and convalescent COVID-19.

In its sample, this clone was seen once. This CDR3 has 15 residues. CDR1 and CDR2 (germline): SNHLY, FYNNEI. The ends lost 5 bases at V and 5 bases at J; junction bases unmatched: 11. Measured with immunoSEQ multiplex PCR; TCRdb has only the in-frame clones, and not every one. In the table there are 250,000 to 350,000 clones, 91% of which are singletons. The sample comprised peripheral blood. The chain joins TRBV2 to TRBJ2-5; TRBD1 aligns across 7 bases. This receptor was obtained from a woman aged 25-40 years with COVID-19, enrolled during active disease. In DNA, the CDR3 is TGTGCCAGCAGTAACACAGGGGCCTGGGGTGAGACCCAGTACTTC. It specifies CASSNTGAWGETQYF.